Below are 7 T cell receptor beta chains sequenced from a single sample in a study of cytomegalovirus exposure and HLA in healthy donors. The study ran its PCR with 60 Vbeta and 13 Jbeta primers. TCRdb's copy holds only in-frame clones and misses some; the assay was immunoSEQ multiplex PCR. In the table there are over 130,000 clones, more than 75% of which are singletons. Source material: PBMCs. All receptors derive from a woman aged 40 to 55 in good health and CMV-seropositive.

This clone was seen only once. The chain combines TRBV5-1 with TRBJ2-3, with no clear D. The germline V and J ends were trimmed by 0 bases and 6 bases, with 5 bases remaining between them. Germline V CDR1 and CDR2: SGHRS, YFSETQ. The CDR3 is 12 residues long. CDR3 DNA sequence: TGCGCCAGCAGCTTGGCCGAGGATACGCAGTATTTT. Translated: CASSLAEDTQYF.

This clone was seen just once. The rearrangement links TRBV7-9 to TRBJ2-5, with TRBD1 matching 9 bases. The J segment lost 5 bases and the V segment lost 0 bases, leaving 7 bases of the junction unmatched. CDR1 is SEHNR, CDR2 FQNEAQ, per germline (reference sequence). The CDR3 spans 16 residues. The CDR3 sequence is CASSLAGTGWRETQYF. In DNA, the CDR3 is TGTGCCAGCAGCTTAGCCGGGACAGGGTGGAGGGAGACCCAGTACTTC.

This clone was recorded only once. The rearrangement links TRBV29-1 to TRBJ1-1; weak D call: TRBD1 (5 bases). The V gene's germline CDR1 is SQVTM and CDR2 ANQGSEA. The length of the CDR3 is 13 residues. Trimming took off 5 bases at V and 5 bases at J, with 15 bases between the two ends. CDR3 DNA sequence: TGCAGCGTTAGGCAGGGTATGATGACTGAAGCTTTCTTT. This gives the protein CSVRQGMMTEAFF. Full variable domain (rest looked up from reference TRBV29-1 and TRBJ1-1): SAVISQKPSRDICQRGTSLTIQCQVDSQVTMMFWYRQQPGQSLTLIATANQGSEATYESGFVIDKFPISRPNLTFSTLTVSNMSPEDSSIYLCSVRQGMMTEAFFGQGTRLTVV.

This clone was seen just once. The chain has TRBV5-6 and TRBJ1-1; perhaps TRBD1 as D (5 bases). This CDR3 comprises 13 residues. Germline loops: CDR1 SGHDT, CDR2 YYEEEE. Trimming removed 2 bases from V and 1 base from J, with 6 bases in between. The CDR3 DNA reads TGTGCCAGCAGCTTTGGACAGAACACTGAAGCTTTCTTT. It encodes CASSFGQNTEAFF.

This clone was counted once. V and J are TRBV2 and TRBJ2-5; no clear D gene. Germline CDR1 and CDR2: SNHLY and FYNNEI. Trimming took 8 bases from V and 7 from J, leaving 14 bases between them. This CDR3 has 12 amino acids. DNA for the CDR3: TGTGCCAGCTCCCCCGCTGTCGGGACCCAGTACTTC. Protein product: CASSPAVGTQYF.

The genes are TRBV28 and TRBJ2-7; TRBD2 aligns across 13 bases. The CDR3 consists of 13 residues. Germline CDR1 and CDR2: MDHEN and SYDVKM. V shed 11 bases and J 4 bases; nucleotides not matched to a gene: 5. CDR3 residues: CAAGLAGVYEQYF. The CDR3 DNA sequence: TGTGCCGCCGGACTAGCGGGAGTGTACGAGCAGTACTTC.

The CDR3 nucleotides are TGCGCCAGCAGCTTGGGAGCCGGGGGGGACTATGGCTACACCTTC. Its translation is CASSLGAGGDYGYTF. The chain couples TRBV5-1 to TRBJ1-2, with a tentative D call TRBD1 (5 bases). Germline CDR1 is SGHRS and CDR2 is YFSETQ. V was shortened by 0 bases and J by 3 bases, with 12 bases between the two germline ends. The CDR3 is made up of 15 amino acids.